This paragraph reports one T cell receptor beta chain. Noted treatment: oral pan-JAK inhibitor, 5-10 mg twice daily. These data come from a study of CD8+ T cells in alopecia areata. cDNA prepared by RNA extraction and subsequent reverse transcription served as the template for sequencing. Here immunoSEQ multiplex PCR was the method, and the copy in TCRdb shows in-frame clones only, minus some. The sample includes 180,000 or so clones, 58% of them seen just once. The CDR3 is 11 amino acids. CDR1 and CDR2 (germline): SSHAT, FNYEAQ (reference sequence). The V end lost 5 bases, the J end lost 2 bases, and 0 bases lay between the germline ends.

The chain uses TRBV7-7 and TRBJ2-2; D is ambiguous. The sequences come from CD4+ T cells sorted from blood, collected at week 24, from a patient treated with tofacitinib. The sequence came from a human donor with alopecia areata. The CDR3 protein is CASSNTGELFF. The CDR3 coding sequence is TGTGCCAGCAGCAACACCGGGGAGCTGTTTTTT.